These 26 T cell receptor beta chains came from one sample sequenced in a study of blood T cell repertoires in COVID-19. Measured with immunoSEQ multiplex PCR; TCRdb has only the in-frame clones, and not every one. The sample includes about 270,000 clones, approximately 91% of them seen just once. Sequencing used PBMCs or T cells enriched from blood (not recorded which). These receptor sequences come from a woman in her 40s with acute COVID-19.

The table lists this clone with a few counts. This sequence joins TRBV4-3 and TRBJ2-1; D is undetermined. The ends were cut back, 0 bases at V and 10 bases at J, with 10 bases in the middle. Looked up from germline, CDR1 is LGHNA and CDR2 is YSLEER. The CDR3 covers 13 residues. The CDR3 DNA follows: TGCGCCAGCAGCCAAGACCCCCCCTACGAGCAGTTCTTC. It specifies CASSQDPPYEQFF.

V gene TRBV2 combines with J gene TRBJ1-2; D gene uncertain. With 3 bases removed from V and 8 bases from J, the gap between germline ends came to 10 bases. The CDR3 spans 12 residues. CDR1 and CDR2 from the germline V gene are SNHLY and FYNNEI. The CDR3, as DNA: TGTGCCAGCAGTGAGCGGGGTACGGGCTACACCTTC. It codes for CASSERGTGYTF.

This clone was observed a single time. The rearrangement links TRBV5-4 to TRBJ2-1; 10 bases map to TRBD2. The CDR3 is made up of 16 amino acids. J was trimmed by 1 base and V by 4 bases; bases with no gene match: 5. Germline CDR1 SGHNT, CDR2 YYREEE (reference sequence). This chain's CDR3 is CASSRSTSGSYNEQFF. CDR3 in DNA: TGTGCCAGCAGCCGGTCGACTAGCGGGTCCTACAATGAGCAGTTCTTC.

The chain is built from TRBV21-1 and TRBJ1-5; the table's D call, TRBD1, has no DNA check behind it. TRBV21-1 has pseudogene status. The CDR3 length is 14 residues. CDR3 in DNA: TGTGGGGAAGGGACACATTATAGCAATCAGCCCCAGCATTTT. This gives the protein CGEGTHYSNQPQHF.

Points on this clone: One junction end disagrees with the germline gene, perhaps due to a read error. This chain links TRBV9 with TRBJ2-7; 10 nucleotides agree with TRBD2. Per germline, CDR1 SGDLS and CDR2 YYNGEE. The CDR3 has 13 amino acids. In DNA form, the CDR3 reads TGTGCCAGCGCTAGCGGGAGCTCCAACGAGCAGTACTTC. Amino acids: CASASGSSNEQYF.

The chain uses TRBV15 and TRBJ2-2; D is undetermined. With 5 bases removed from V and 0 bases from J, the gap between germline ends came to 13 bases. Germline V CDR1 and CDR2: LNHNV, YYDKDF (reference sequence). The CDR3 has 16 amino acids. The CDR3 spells CATSEPGFANTGELFF. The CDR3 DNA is TGTGCCACCAGCGAACCCGGGTTCGCGAACACCGGGGAGCTGTTTTTT.

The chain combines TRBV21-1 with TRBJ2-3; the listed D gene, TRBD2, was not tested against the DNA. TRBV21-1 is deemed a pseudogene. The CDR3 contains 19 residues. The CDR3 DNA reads TGTGCCAGCAGCTCGCCAACTAGCGGGGCACCGAACTCCACAGATACGCAGTATTTT. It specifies CASSSPTSGAPNSTDTQYF.

The CDR3 DNA sequence: TGTGCCAGCTTAAGGGACTTAGGGACCGGGGAGCTGTTTTTT. As protein: CASLRDLGTGELFF. The J gene is TRBJ2-2, the V gene TRBV2, with a tentative D call TRBD2 (6 bases). V was pared by 8 bases and J by 5 bases, with 15 bases between. The CDR3 sequence is 14 residues long. Germline V gene data show CDR1 as SNHLY and CDR2 as FYNNEI.

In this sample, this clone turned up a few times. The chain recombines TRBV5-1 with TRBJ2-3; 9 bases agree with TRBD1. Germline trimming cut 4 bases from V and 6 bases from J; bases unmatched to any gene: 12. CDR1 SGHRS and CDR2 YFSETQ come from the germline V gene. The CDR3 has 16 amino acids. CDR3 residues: CASSPGTGTGSDTQYF. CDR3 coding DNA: TGCGCCAGCAGCCCCGGGACAGGGACCGGATCCGATACGCAGTATTTT.

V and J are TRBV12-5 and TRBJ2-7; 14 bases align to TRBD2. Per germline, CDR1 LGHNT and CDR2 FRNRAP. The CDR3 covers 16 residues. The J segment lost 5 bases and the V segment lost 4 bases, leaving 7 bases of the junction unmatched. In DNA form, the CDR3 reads TGTGCTAGTGGTTCTAGGACTAGCGGGAGGACCGACGAGCAGTACTTC. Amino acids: CASGSRTSGRTDEQYF.

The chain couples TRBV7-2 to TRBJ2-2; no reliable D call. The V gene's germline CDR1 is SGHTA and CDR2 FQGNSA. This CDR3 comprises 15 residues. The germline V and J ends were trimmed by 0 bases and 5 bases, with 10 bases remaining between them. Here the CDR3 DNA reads TGTGCCAGCAGCTTAGCCCGGCTAGGTACCGGGGAGCTGTTTTTT. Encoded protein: CASSLARLGTGELFF.

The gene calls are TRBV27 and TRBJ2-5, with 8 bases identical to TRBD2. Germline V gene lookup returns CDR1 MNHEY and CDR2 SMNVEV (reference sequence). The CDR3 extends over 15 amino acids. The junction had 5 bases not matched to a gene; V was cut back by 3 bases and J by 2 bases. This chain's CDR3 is CASSFLAGGQETQYF. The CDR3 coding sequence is TGTGCCAGCAGTTTCCTAGCGGGCGGTCAAGAGACCCAGTACTTC.

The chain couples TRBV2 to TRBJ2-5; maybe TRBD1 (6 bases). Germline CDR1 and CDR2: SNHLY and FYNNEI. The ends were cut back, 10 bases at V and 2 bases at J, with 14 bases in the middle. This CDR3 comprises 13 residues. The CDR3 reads CATPSRGQETQYF. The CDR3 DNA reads TGTGCCACCCCTAGCAGGGGACAAGAGACCCAGTACTTC. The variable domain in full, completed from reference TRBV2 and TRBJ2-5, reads EPEVTQTPSHQVTQMGQEVILRCVPISNHLYFYWYRQILGQKVEFLVSFYNNEISEKSEIFDDQFSVERPDGSNFTLKIRSTKLEDSAMYFCATPSRGQETQYFGPGTRLLVL.

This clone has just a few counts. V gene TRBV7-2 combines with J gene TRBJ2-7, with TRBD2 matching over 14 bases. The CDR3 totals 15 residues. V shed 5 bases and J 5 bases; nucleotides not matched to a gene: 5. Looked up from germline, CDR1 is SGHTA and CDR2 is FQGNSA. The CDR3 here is CASSQRLAGGHEQYF. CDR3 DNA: TGTGCCAGCAGCCAAAGACTAGCGGGAGGGCACGAGCAGTACTTC.

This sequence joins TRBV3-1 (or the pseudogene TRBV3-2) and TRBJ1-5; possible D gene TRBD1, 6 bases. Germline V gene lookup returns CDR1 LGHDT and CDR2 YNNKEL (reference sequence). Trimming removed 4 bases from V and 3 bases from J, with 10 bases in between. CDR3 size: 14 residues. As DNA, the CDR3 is TGTGCCAGCAGCCTTCGACAGGTCAATCAGCCCCAGCATTTT. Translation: CASSLRQVNQPQHF.

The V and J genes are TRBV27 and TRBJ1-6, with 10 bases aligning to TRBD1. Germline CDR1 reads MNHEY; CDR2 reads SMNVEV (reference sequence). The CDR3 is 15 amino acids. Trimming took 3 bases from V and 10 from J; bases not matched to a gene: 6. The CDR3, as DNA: TGTGCCAGCAGTTTTGGGGACAGGGGTCGGTCACCCCTCCACTTT. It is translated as CASSFGDRGRSPLHF.

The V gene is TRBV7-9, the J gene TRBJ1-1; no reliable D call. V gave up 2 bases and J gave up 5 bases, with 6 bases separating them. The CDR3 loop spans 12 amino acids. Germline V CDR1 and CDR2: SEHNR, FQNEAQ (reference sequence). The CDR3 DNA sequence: TGTGCCAGCAGCTTAACACTAACTGAAGCTTTCTTT. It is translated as CASSLTLTEAFF.

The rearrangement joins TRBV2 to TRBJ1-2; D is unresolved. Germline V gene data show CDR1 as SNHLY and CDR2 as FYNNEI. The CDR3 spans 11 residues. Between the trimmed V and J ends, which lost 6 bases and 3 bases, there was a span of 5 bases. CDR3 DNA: TGTGCCAGCAGGAGAGACTATGGCTACACCTTC. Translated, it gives CASRRDYGYTF.

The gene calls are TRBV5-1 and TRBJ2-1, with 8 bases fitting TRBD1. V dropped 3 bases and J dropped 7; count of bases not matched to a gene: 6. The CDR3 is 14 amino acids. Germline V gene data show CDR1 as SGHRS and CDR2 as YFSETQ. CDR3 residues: CASSSRTGWNEQFF. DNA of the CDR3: TGCGCCAGCAGCTCCCGGACAGGGTGGAATGAGCAGTTCTTC. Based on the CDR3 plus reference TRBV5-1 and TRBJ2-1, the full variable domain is KAGVTQTPRYLIKTRGQQVTLSCSPISGHRSVSWYQQTPGQGLQFLFEYFSETQRNKGNFPGRFSGRQFSNSRSEMNVSTLELGDSALYLCASSSRTGWNEQFFGPGTRLTVL.

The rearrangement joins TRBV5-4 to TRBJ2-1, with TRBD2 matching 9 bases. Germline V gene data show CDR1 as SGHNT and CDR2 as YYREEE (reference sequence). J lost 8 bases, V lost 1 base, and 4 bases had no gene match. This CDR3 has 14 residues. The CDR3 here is CASSLSGRIYEQFF. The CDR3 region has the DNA TGTGCCAGCAGCTTGAGCGGGAGGATATATGAGCAGTTCTTC.

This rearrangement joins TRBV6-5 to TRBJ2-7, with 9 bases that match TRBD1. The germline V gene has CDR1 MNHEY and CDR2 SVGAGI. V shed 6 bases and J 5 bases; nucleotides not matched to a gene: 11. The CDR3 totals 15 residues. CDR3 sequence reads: CASRARWGQGDEQYF. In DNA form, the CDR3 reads TGTGCCAGCAGGGCAAGATGGGGACAGGGAGACGAGCAGTACTTC.

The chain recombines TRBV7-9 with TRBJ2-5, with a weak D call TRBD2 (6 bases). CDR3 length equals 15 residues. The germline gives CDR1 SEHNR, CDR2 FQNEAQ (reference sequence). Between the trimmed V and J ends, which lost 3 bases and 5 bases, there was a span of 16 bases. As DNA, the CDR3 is TGTGCCAGCAGCTTCGAATCTCGGGGGATGGAGACCCAGTACTTC. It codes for CASSFESRGMETQYF.

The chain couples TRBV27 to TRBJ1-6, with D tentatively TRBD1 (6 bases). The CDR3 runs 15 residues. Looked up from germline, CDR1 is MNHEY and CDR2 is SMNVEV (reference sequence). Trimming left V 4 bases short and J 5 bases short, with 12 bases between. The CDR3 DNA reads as TGTGCCAGCAGTTCCCGACAGGTGGATAATTCACCCCTCCACTTT. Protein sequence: CASSSRQVDNSPLHF.

The CDR3 sequence: CASSDARTGYPTEAFF. For the CDR3, the DNA is TGTGCCAGCAGTGACGCAAGGACAGGATATCCTACTGAAGCTTTCTTT. V is TRBV6-1 and J is TRBJ1-1; 7 bases match TRBD1. The ends lost 3 bases at V and 5 bases at J; junction bases unmatched: 12. This CDR3 region has 16 residues. CDR1 is MNHNS, CDR2 SASEGT, per germline.

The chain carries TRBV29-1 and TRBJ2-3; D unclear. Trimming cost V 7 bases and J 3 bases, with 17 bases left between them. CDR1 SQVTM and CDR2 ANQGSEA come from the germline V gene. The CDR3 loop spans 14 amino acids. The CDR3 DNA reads TGCAGCGCCTCCGAAGTCCCTACGACAGATACGCAGTATTTT. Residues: CSASEVPTTDTQYF.

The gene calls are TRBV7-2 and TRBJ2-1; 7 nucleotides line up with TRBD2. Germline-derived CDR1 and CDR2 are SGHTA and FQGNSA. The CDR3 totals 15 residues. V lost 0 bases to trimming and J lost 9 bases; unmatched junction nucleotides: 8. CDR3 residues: CASSLAASGLREQFF. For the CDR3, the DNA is TGTGCCAGCAGCTTAGCGGCTAGCGGTCTACGTGAGCAGTTCTTC.